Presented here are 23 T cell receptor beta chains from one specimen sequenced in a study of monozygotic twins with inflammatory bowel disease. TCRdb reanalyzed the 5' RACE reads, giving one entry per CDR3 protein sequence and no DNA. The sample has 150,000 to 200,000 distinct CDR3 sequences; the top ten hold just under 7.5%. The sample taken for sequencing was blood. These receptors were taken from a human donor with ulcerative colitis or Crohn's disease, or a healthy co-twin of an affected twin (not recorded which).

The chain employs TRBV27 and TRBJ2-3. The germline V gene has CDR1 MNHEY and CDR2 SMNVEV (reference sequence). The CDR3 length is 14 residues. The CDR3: CASSLRLVGDTQYF.

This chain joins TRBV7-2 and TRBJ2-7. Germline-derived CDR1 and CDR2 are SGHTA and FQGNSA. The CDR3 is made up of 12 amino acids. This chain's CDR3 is CASSLILSEQYF. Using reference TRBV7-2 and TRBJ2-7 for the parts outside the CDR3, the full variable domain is GAGVSQSPSNKVTEKGKDVELRCDPISGHTALYWYRQSLGQGLEFLIYFQGNSAPDKSGLPSDRFSAERTGGSVSTLTIQRTQQEDSAVYLCASSLILSEQYFGPGTRLTVT.

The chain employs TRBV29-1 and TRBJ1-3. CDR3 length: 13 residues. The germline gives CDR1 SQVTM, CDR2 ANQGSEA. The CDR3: CSVTPGFGNTIYF.

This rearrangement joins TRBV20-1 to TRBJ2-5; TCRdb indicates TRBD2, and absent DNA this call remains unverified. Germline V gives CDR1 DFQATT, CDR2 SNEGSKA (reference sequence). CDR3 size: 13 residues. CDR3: CSARALARETQYF.

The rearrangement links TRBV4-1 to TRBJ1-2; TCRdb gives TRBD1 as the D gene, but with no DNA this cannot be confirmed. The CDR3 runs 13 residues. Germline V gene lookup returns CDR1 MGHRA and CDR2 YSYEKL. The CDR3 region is CASSQTGGSGYTF.

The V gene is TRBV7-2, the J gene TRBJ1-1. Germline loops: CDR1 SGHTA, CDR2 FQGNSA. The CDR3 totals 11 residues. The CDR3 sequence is CASSLTIEAFF.

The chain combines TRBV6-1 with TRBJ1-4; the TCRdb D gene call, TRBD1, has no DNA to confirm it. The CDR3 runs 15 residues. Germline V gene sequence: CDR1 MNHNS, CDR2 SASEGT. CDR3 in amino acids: CASSAGTSTNEKLFF.

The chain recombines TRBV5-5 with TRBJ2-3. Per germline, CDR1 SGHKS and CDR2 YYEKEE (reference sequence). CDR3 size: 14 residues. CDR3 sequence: CASSLLGIADTQYF. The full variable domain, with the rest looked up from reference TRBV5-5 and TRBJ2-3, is DAGVTQSPTHLIKTRGQQVTLRCSPISGHKSVSWYQQVLGQGPQFIFQYYEKEERGRGNFPDRFSARQFPNYSSELNVNALLLGDSALYLCASSLLGIADTQYFGPGTRLTVL.

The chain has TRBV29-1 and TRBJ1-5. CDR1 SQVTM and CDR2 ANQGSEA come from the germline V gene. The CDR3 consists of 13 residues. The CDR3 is CSVVWRAGQPQHF.

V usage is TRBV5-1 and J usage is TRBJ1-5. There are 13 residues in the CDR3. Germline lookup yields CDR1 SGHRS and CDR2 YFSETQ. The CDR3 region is CASSRSYNQPQHF.

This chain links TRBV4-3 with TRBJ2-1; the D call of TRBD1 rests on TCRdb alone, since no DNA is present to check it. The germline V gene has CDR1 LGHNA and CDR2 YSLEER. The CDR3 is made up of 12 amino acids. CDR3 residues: CASSQESGTIYF.

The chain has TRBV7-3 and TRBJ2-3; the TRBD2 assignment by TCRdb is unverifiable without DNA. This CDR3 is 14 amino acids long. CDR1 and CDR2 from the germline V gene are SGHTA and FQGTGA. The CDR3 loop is CASSPSRGTDTQYF.

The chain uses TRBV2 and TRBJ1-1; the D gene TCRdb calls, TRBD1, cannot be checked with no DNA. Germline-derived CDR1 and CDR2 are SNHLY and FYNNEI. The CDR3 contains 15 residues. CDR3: CASSEPRDIDTEAFF.

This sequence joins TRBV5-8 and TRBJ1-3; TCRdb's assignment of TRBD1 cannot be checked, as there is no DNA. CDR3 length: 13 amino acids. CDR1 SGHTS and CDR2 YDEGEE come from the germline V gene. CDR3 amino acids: CASSTGQTNTIYF.

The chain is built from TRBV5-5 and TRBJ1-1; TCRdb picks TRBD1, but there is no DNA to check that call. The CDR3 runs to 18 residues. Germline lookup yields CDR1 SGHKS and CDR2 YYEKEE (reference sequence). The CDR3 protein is CASSLSDRGTPLNTEAFF.

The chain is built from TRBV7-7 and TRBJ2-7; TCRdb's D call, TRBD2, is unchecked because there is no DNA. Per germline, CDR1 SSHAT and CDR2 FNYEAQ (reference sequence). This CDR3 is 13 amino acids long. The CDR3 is CASSRGLAGEKYF.

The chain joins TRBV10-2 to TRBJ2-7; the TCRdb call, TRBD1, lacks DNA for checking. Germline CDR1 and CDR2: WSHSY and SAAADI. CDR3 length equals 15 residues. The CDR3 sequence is CASSNRDVGYYEQYF.

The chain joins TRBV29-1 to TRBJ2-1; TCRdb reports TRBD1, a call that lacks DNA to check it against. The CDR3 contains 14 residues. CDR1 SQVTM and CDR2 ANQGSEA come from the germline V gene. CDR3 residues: CSGLPLATYNEQFF.

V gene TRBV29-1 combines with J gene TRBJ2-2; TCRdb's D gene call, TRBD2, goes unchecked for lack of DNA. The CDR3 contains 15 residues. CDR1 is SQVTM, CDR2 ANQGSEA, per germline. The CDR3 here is CSVYLLGGFTGELFF.

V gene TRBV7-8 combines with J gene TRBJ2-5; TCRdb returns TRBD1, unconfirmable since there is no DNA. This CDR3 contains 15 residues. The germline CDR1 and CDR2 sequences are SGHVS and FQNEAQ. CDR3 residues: CASSLLTGLQETQYF.

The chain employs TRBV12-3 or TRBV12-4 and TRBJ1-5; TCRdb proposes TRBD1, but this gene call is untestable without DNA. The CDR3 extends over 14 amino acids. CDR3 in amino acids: CASSLQGSNQPQNF.

CDR3 sequence: CASGISGSGSTDTQYF. The chain links TRBV5-1 to TRBJ2-3; the D gene TCRdb calls, TRBD2, cannot be checked with no DNA. Germline CDR1 SGHRS, CDR2 YFSETQ. CDR3 length equals 16 residues.

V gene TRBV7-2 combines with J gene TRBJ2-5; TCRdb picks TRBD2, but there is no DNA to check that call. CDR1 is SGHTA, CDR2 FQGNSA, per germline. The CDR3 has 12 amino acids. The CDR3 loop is CASTEGGETQYF.